These T cell receptor beta chains were read from a single sample in a study of somatic mutations in cytotoxic T cells in rheumatoid arthritis. TCRdb's copy holds only in-frame clones and misses some; the assay was immunoSEQ multiplex PCR. The sample shows about 19,000 clones, around 81% of them seen only once. Input material: CD8+ T cells sorted from blood. The source of these receptors is an adult with rheumatoid arthritis. CDR3s include the opening cysteine and the closing phenylalanine or tryptophan. D genes are given only for firm matches. Size is stated for part of the rows, as once, few or many counts, or as a class when the clone is expanded.

size | J | V | D | CDR3 | DNA
NA | TRBJ2-1 | TRBV7-2 | TRBD2 | CASSASGSSYNEQFF | TGTGCCAGCAGCGCTAGCGGGAGCTCCTACAATGAGCAGTTCTTC
NA | TRBJ1-6 | TRBV9 | NA | CASSAGVGSPLHF | TGTGCCAGCAGCGCGGGGGTAGGTTCACCCCTCCACTTT
NA | TRBJ2-3 | TRBV11-1 | NA | CASSPWTTGTDTQYF | TGTGCCAGCAGCCCCTGGACGACAGGCACAGATACGCAGTATTTT
NA | TRBJ2-2 | TRBV15 | TRBD1 | CATSSHRGMAGELFF | TGTGCCACCAGCAGCCACAGGGGTATGGCCGGGGAGCTGTTTTTT
NA | TRBJ2-2 | TRBV4-3 | NA | CASSQGGLAEGTGELFF | TGCGCCAGCAGCCAGGGGGGGCTAGCGGAAGGCACCGGGGAGCTGTTTTTT
NA | TRBJ1-1 | TRBV19 | NA | CASSPPRATEAFF | TGTGCCAGTAGTCCCCCCCGAGCCACTGAAGCTTTCTTT
NA | TRBJ1-1 | TRBV9 | TRBD1 | CASSETGVNTEAFF | TGTGCCAGCAGCGAGACAGGGGTGAACACTGAAGCTTTCTTT
NA | TRBJ2-1 | TRBV30 | TRBD2 | CAWMGRAGGHGEQFF | TGTGCCTGGATGGGGCGCGCGGGAGGGCACGGTGAGCAGTTCTTC
NA | TRBJ2-2 | TRBV9 | TRBD1 | CASSVATGKAGELFF | TGTGCCAGCAGCGTAGCGACAGGGAAGGCCGGGGAGCTGTTTTTT
NA | TRBJ1-2 | TRBV4-2 | NA | CASSQDSPDNYGYTF | TGTGCCAGCAGCCAAGATAGCCCGGACAACTATGGCTACACCTTC
NA | TRBJ2-3 | TRBV5-4 | TRBD2 | CASSTGTSGGARDTQYF | TGTGCCAGCAGCACCGGGACTAGCGGGGGGGCTCGAGATACGCAGTATTTT
NA | TRBJ1-4 | TRBV13 | NA | CASSLGAGADATNEKLFF | TGTGCCAGCAGCTTAGGGGCAGGGGCCGACGCAACTAATGAAAAACTGTTTTTT
NA | TRBJ1-2 | TRBV2 | TRBD1 | CASSFSGTGLHGYTF | TGTGCCAGCAGTTTTTCCGGGACAGGGCTTCATGGCTACACCTTC
NA | TRBJ1-4 | TRBV4-1 | NA | CASSQGPRETNEKLFF | TGCGCCAGCAGCCAAGGTCCCCGGGAGACGAATGAAAAACTGTTTTTT
few | TRBJ1-4 | TRBV5-4 | NA | CASSSNDEKLFF | TGTGCCAGCAGCAGTAATGATGAAAAACTGTTTTTT
once | TRBJ2-2 | TRBV2 | TRBD1 | CASSHGTGYTGELFF | TGTGCCAGCAGTCACGGGACAGGGTACACCGGGGAGCTGTTTTTT
NA | TRBJ1-4 | TRBV6-5 | NA | CASSADTVAEKLFF | TGTGCCAGCAGCGCCGACACGGTGGCTGAAAAACTGTTTTTT
NA | TRBJ1-4 | TRBV9 | NA | CASSTDGTTNEKLFF | TGTGCCAGCAGCACAGACGGAACAACTAATGAAAAACTGTTTTTT
once | TRBJ1-5 | TRBV20-1 | NA | CSASPNQPQHF | TGCAGTGCTAGCCCTAATCAGCCCCAGCATTTT
NA | TRBJ2-7 | TRBV11-3 | NA | CASSSGLLGQYF | TGTGCCAGCAGCTCTGGACTGTTAGGGCAGTACTTC
NA | TRBJ1-2 | TRBV27 | TRBD1 | CASTPPGQGSYGYTF | TGTGCCAGCACTCCCCCCGGACAGGGGAGTTATGGCTACACCTTC
NA | TRBJ2-3 | TRBV12-5 | NA | CASGLLSTGSMADTQYF | TGTGCTAGTGGTTTGCTTAGCACAGGGAGTATGGCAGATACGCAGTATTTT
few | TRBJ1-1 | TRBV7-3 | NA | CASSLVTEAFF | TGTGCCAGCAGCTTAGTTACTGAAGCTTTCTTT
NA | TRBJ2-1 | TRBV6-6 | NA | CASSITERTLYNEQFF | TGTGCCAGCAGCATCACGGAGCGGACCCTCTACAATGAGCAGTTCTTC
NA | TRBJ1-5 | TRBV5-8 | NA | CASSLFGGNQPQHF | TGTGCCAGCAGCTTATTCGGAGGCAATCAGCCCCAGCATTTT
NA | TRBJ1-2 | TRBV7-9 | TRBD1 | CASSPPGQVNYGYTF | TGTGCCAGCAGCCCACCGGGACAGGTTAACTATGGCTACACCTTC
NA | TRBJ1-4 | TRBV5-6 | NA | CASSLGLPGEKLFF | TGTGCCAGCAGCCTGGGACTTCCGGGTGAAAAACTGTTTTTT
once | TRBJ1-2 | TRBV7-9 | NA | CASSLLRQGSNYGYTF | TGTGCCAGCAGCCTCTTACGGCAGGGCTCTAACTATGGCTACACCTTC
NA | TRBJ1-6 | TRBV7-9 | NA | CASSRGPGPPLHF | TGTGCCAGCAGCAGAGGGCCCGGACCACCCCTCCACTTT
NA | TRBJ2-3 | TRBV4-3 | NA | CASSQDLGGGTDTQYF | TGCGCCAGCAGCCAAGATCTTGGTGGGGGCACAGATACGCAGTATTTT
NA | TRBJ2-2 | TRBV9 | NA | CASSGSIPTGELFF | TGTGCCAGCAGTGGGAGTATACCCACCGGGGAGCTGTTTTTT
few | TRBJ1-1 | TRBV12-5 | NA | CASGLVGLEAFF | TGTGCTAGTGGTTTGGTAGGGCTTGAAGCTTTCTTT
NA | TRBJ1-5 | TRBV27 | NA | CASSSVPNQPQHF | TGTGCCAGCAGTTCAGTACCTAATCAGCCCCAGCATTTT
NA | TRBJ1-1 | TRBV9 | TRBD1 | CASSADRGRDTEAFF | TGTGCCAGCAGCGCAGACAGGGGGCGGGACACTGAAGCTTTCTTT
NA | TRBJ2-7 | TRBV11-2 | TRBD2 | CASRFLAGNSYEQYF | TGTGCCAGCAGGTTCCTAGCGGGAAATTCCTACGAGCAGTACTTC
once | TRBJ2-7 | TRBV27 | TRBD1 | CASSRGQVSYEQYF | TGTGCCAGCAGTCGGGGACAGGTTTCCTACGAGCAGTACTTC
NA | TRBJ1-1 | TRBV27 | NA | CASSWAPNTEAFF | TGTGCCAGCAGTTGGGCACCAAACACTGAAGCTTTCTTT
NA | TRBJ2-2 | TRBV10-3 | NA | CAIQSYTGELFF | TGTGCCATCCAGTCATACACCGGGGAGCTGTTTTTT
NA | TRBJ2-1 | TRBV7-3 | TRBD2 | CASSFPSGGVNEQFF | TGTGCCAGCAGCTTCCCTAGCGGGGGGGTTAATGAGCAGTTCTTC
NA | TRBJ2-1 | TRBV19 | NA | CASTRADEGRDEQFF | TGTGCCAGTACCAGAGCGGACGAGGGGCGGGATGAGCAGTTCTTC
NA | TRBJ1-4 | TRBV29-1 | NA | CSVVRTADEKLFF | TGCAGCGTTGTACGGACAGCGGATGAAAAACTGTTTTTT
NA | TRBJ2-1 | TRBV9 | TRBD1 | CASSVPQGTGDYNEQFF | TGTGCCAGCAGCGTCCCGCAGGGGACAGGGGACTACAATGAGCAGTTCTTC
NA | TRBJ2-1 | TRBV5-6 | TRBD2 | CASSWGLAGVNEQFF | TGTGCCAGCAGCTGGGGACTAGCGGGAGTTAATGAGCAGTTCTTC
NA | TRBJ1-3 | TRBV13 | NA | CASSSGGGNTIYF | TGTGCCAGCAGCTCGGGGGGTGGAAACACCATATATTTT
NA | TRBJ2-2 | TRBV28 | TRBD2 | CASTLSLAGGFTGELFF | TGTGCCAGCACCCTAAGCCTAGCGGGAGGGTTCACCGGGGAGCTGTTTTTT
NA | TRBJ1-2 | TRBV19 | NA | CASSAPGHRGYTF | TGTGCCAGTAGTGCACCGGGACACAGGGGCTACACCTTC
NA | TRBJ2-7 | TRBV4-3 | NA | CASSQDLGNEQYF | TGCGCCAGCAGCCAAGATCTGGGGAACGAGCAGTACTTC